The rows below give T cell receptor beta chains drawn from one sample of a study of control samples from healthy donors and cancer patients. Profiling relied on immunoSEQ multiplex PCR, and the TCRdb table lists in-frame clones only, not all of them. The sample lists 98,000 or so clones; around 80% were seen once. The sample comprised blood. The origin of the receptors is a man between 18 and 35 years old in good health. Both conserved end residues are part of each CDR3. D genes are given only for firm matches. Only some rows state a clone size, as once, few, many or a class for expanded clones.

-,TRBJ1-4,TRBV5-5,-,TGTGCCAGCAGCGGGTTAGTGGAAAAACTGTTTTTT,CASSGLVEKLFF
-,TRBJ2-5,TRBV23-1,-,TGCGCCAGCAGTCAATCGGGGTTCCAAGAGACCCAGTACTTC,CASSQSGFQETQYF
-,TRBJ1-1,TRBV9,TRBD1,TGTGCCAGCAGCGAACCCAGGGGGCTGAACACTGAAGCTTTCTTT,CASSEPRGLNTEAFF
once,TRBJ2-3,TRBV30,TRBD1,TGTGCCTGGACGGACGGGACAGGCTTCGCAGATACGCAGTATTTT,CAWTDGTGFADTQYF
-,TRBJ1-3,TRBV27,-,TGTGCCAGCAGCGAAAACCCGACAGGCTTCTCTGGAAACACCATATATTTT,CASSENPTGFSGNTIYF
-,TRBJ2-3,TRBV6-4,-,TGTGCCAGCAGCATTATGGCAAACACAGATACGCAGTATTTT,CASSIMANTDTQYF
-,TRBJ2-1,TRBV11-2,-,TGTGCCAGCAGCTTTCCTCAGTGGGGCCAGTACAATGAGCAGTTCTTC,CASSFPQWGQYNEQFF
-,TRBJ2-5,TRBV15,-,TGTGCCACCAGCAGAGACCGAGGACTTGAAGAGACCCAGTACTTC,CATSRDRGLEETQYF
-,TRBJ2-2,TRBV19,-,TGTGCCAGTAGTTCCCCTCAGGGCCCCGGGGAGCTGTTTTTT,CASSSPQGPGELFF
-,TRBJ2-7,TRBV6-2/TRBV6-3,-,TGTGCCAGCAGTTACGGTTTGGCCTACGAGCAGTACTTC,CASSYGLAYEQYF
-,TRBJ1-2,TRBV5-4,-,TGTGCCAGCAGGGGACCTCCGTCGGGGCCCTATGGCTACACCTTC,CASRGPPSGPYGYTF
-,TRBJ1-2,TRBV11-2,-,TGTGCCAGCAGCCTTGGGACTGGGACGTATGGCTACACCTTC,CASSLGTGTYGYTF
-,TRBJ2-1,TRBV5-1,-,TGCGCCAGCAGCTTACCGGGGACTTACAATGAGCAGTTCTTC,CASSLPGTYNEQFF
-,TRBJ2-5,TRBV5-1,-,TGCGCCAGCAGCTGGGGGGGACAAAGCCCCGGGCAAGAGACCCAGTACTTC,CASSWGGQSPGQETQYF
-,TRBJ1-1,TRBV5-5,TRBD1,TGTGCCAGCAGCTTCGCGACAGGGTTGAACACTGAAGCTTTCTTT,CASSFATGLNTEAFF
-,TRBJ2-3,TRBV27,TRBD1,TGTGCCAGCAGTTTATGGACAGGTAGCACAGATACGCAGTATTTT,CASSLWTGSTDTQYF
-,TRBJ2-2,TRBV25-1,-,TGTGCCAGCAGTGGCCGCGCAACCGGGGAGCTGTTTTTT,CASSGRATGELFF
once,TRBJ2-3,TRBV5-4,-,TGTGCCAGCAGCTTGGAGCATGGGACAGATACGCAGTATTTT,CASSLEHGTDTQYF
-,TRBJ2-7,TRBV2,-,TGTGCCTTGGGAGGGGGGCCCTACGAGCAGTACTTC,CALGGGPYEQYF
-,TRBJ1-1,TRBV25-1,-,TGTGCCAGCAGTTTGGGACGGGACGTTGAAGCTTTCTTT,CASSLGRDVEAFF
-,TRBJ1-1,TRBV11-2,-,TGTGCCAGCAGCTTATGGGACAAACGTAAGAACACTGAAGCTTTCTTT,CASSLWDKRKNTEAFF
-,TRBJ2-7,TRBV7-2,-,TGTGCCAGCAGCTCACGAGGGTCTTCCTACGAGCAGTACTTC,CASSSRGSSYEQYF
-,TRBJ1-4,TRBV28,TRBD1,TGTGCCAGCAGTTTGTTGGGAGGGGGCGCAACTAATGAAAAACTGTTTTTT,CASSLLGGGATNEKLFF
-,TRBJ2-1,TRBV7-2,-,TGTGCCAGCAGCCCTCGGGGTGAGCAGTTCTTC,CASSPRGEQFF
-,TRBJ2-7,TRBV29-1,TRBD1,TGCAGCGTCGGGGACAGCCACGGATACGAGCAGTACTTC,CSVGDSHGYEQYF
-,TRBJ2-3,TRBV5-1,TRBD2,TGCGCCAGCAGCGATGCCGCTAGCGGGGGGCCCCAAGATACGCAGTATTTT,CASSDAASGGPQDTQYF
-,TRBJ2-3,TRBV5-1,-,TGCGCCAGCAGCTCCTCCACAGATACGCAGTATTTT,CASSSSTDTQYF
once,TRBJ2-2,TRBV4-2,-,TGTGCCAGCAGCCTAGTTGCGGCCTCTGGAGACACCGGGGAGCTGTTTTTT,CASSLVAASGDTGELFF
-,TRBJ1-3,TRBV3-1/TRBV3-2,-,TGTGCCAGCAGCCGCTTGAATGGGGGCGGAAACACCATATATTTT,CASSRLNGGGNTIYF
-,TRBJ1-1,TRBV30,-,TGTGCCTGGACCCAGGGAGGCGGCACTGAAGCTTTCTTT,CAWTQGGGTEAFF
few,TRBJ2-7,TRBV5-5,-,TGTGCCAGCAGCTTGGAGGGGGGCGAGCAGTACTTC,CASSLEGGEQYF
-,TRBJ2-1,TRBV9,-,TGTGCCAGCAGCGCCGTCCCCTACAATGAGCAGTTCTTC,CASSAVPYNEQFF
-,TRBJ1-1,TRBV11-2,-,TGTGCCAGCAGCTTAGACAGGGGAGGTACTGAAGCTTTCTTT,CASSLDRGGTEAFF
-,TRBJ2-1,TRBV6-5,-,TGTGCCAGCAGTCCGCTCGGAGGGTACCATGAGCAGTTCTTC,CASSPLGGYHEQFF
-,TRBJ2-7,TRBV9,TRBD2,TGTGCCAGCAGCCGATTGACTAGCGGGGGGGCGGGCGAGCAGTACTTC,CASSRLTSGGAGEQYF
-,TRBJ2-3,TRBV5-4,-,TGTGCCAGCAGCTTTGACTCGTCACGCACAGATACGCAGTATTTT,CASSFDSSRTDTQYF
-,TRBJ2-6,TRBV5-1,-,TGCGCCAGCAGCTTGGCCTCGGTGGGGGCCAACGTCCTGACTTTC,CASSLASVGANVLTF
-,TRBJ1-2,TRBV7-2,-,TGTGCCAGCAGCTCGGCCGGCGGCTATGGCTACACCTTC,CASSSAGGYGYTF
-,TRBJ1-6,TRBV7-9,-,TGTGCCAGCAGCTGGACGGCCTCTTATAATTCACCCCTCCACTTT,CASSWTASYNSPLHF
-,TRBJ1-3,TRBV24-1,-,TGTGCCACCAGTGCCTATGACCGAAACACCATATATTTT,CATSAYDRNTIYF
-,TRBJ2-2,TRBV11-2,-,TGTGCCAGCAGCTTTATCCGGGGCCTAGGTTCCGGGGAGCTGTTTTTT,CASSFIRGLGSGELFF
-,TRBJ1-2,TRBV27,TRBD1,TGTGCCAGCAGTTTATCGTCAAACCATCGAGGACAGGGGCGCTATGGCTACACCTTC,CASSLSSNHRGQGRYGYTF
-,TRBJ2-6,TRBV24-1,-,TGTGCCACCAGTAGGGTCGGAGCCAACGTCCTGACTTTC,CATSRVGANVLTF
-,TRBJ1-5,TRBV29-1,TRBD1,TGCAGCGTCAGGACAGGGGGCAACAATCAGCCCCAGCATTTT,CSVRTGGNNQPQHF
-,TRBJ2-7,TRBV6-5,TRBD2,TGTGCCAGCAGTCTTTCCGGGACTAGCATCTACGAGCAGTACTTC,CASSLSGTSIYEQYF
-,TRBJ2-2,TRBV6-4,TRBD2,TGTGCCAGCAGTTGTACTAGCGGGGAGAACACCGGGGAGCTGTTTTTT,CASSCTSGENTGELFF